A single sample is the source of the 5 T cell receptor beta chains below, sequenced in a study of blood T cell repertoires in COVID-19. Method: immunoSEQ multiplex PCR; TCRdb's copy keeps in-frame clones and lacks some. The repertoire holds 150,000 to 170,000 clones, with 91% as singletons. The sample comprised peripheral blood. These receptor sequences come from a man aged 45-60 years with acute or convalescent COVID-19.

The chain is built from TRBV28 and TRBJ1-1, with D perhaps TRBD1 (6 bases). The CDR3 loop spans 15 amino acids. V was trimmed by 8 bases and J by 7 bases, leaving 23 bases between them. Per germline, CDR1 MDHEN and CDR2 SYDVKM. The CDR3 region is CASSPGHPFWGEAFF. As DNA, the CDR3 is TGTGCCAGCTCGCCGGGACATCCCTTTTGGGGTGAAGCTTTCTTT.

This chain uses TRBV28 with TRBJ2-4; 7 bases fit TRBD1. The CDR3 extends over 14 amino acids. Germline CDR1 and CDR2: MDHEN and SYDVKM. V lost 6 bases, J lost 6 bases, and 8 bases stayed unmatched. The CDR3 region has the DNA TGTGCCAGCAGCCAAACAGGGGCAATAAACATTCAGTACTTC. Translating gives CASSQTGAINIQYF.

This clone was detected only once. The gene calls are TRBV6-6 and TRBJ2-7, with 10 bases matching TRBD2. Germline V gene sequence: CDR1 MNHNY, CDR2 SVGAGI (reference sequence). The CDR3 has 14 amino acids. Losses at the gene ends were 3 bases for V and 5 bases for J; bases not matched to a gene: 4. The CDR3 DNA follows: TGTGCCAGCAGTTATACTAGCGGGACCCACGAGCAGTACGTC. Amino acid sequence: CASSYTSGTHEQYV.

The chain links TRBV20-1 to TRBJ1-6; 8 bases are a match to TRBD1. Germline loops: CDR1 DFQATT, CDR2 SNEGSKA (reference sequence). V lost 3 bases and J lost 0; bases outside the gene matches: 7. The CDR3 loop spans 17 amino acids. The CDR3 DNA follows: TGCAGTGCTAGTACAGCAGGGGGCAGCTCCTATAATTCACCCCTCCACTTT. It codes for CSASTAGGSSYNSPLHF.

Here the CDR3 reads CASSGPGTGGHGYTF. The CDR3 DNA follows: TGTGCCAGCAGTGGACCCGGGACAGGGGGTCATGGCTACACCTTC. The genes are TRBV25-1 and TRBJ1-2, with 11 bases that match TRBD1. The CDR3 is 15 amino acids. The ends lost 4 bases at V and 6 bases at J; junction bases unmatched: 7. Germline lookup yields CDR1 MGHDK and CDR2 SYGVNS.